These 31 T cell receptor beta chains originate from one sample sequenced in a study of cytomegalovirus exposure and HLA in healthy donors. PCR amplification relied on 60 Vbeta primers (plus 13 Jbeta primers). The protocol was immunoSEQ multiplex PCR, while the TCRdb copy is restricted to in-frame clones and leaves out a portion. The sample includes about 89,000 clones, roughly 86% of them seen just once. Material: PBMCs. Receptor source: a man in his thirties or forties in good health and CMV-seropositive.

The CDR3 bases are TGTGCCATCAGTGGGACATACGATAGCAATCAGCCCCAGCATTTT. Translating gives CAISGTYDSNQPQHF. The chain employs TRBV10-3 and TRBJ1-5; D may be TRBD1 (5 bases). V was shortened by 4 bases and J by 0 bases, with 10 bases between the two germline ends. CDR3 size: 15 residues. Germline assignment: CDR1 ENHRY and CDR2 SYGVKD.

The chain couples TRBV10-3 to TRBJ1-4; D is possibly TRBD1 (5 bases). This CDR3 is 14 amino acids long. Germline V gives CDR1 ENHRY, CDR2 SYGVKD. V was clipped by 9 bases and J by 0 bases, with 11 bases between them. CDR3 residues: CAIKAGSTNEKLFF. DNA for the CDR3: TGTGCCATAAAAGCAGGGTCAACTAATGAAAAACTGTTTTTT.

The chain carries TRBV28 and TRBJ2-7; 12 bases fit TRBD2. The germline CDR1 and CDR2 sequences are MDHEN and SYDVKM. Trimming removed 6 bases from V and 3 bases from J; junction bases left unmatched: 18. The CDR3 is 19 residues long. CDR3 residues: CASSAHSPTSGGRSYEQYF. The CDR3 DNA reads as TGTGCCAGCAGCGCCCACTCCCCCACTAGCGGGGGGAGGAGCTACGAGCAGTACTTC. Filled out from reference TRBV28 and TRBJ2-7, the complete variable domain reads DVKVTQSSRYLVKRTGEKVFLECVQDMDHENMFWYRQDPGLGLRLIYFSYDVKMKEKGDIPEGYSVSREKKERFSLILESASTNQTSMYLCASSAHSPTSGGRSYEQYFGPGTRLTVT.

The CDR3 reads CASSASTGGTEAFF. The CDR3 bases are TGTGCCAGCAGCGCATCGACAGGGGGCACTGAAGCTTTCTTT. The chain carries TRBV9 and TRBJ1-1, with TRBD1 matching 9 bases. CDR1 is SGDLS, CDR2 YYNGEE, per germline. With V trimmed by 3 bases and J by 4 bases, 4 bases remained unmatched. This CDR3 is 14 amino acids long.

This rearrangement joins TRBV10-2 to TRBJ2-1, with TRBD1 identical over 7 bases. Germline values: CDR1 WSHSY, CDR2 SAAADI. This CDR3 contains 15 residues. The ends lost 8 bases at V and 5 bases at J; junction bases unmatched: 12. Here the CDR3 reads CASGPVRGPNNEQFF. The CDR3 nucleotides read TGCGCCAGCGGGCCTGTGAGGGGGCCTAACAATGAGCAGTTCTTC.

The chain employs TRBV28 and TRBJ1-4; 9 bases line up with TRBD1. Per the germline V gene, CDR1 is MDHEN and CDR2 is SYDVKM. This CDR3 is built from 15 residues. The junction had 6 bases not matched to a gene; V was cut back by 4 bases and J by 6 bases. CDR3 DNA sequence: TGTGCCAGCAGTTCCGGACAGGGGAGTCATGAAAAACTGTTTTTT. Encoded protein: CASSSGQGSHEKLFF.

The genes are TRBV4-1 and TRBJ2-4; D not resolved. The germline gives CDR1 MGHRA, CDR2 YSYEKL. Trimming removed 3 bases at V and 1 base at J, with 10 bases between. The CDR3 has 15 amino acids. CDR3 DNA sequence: TGCGCCAGCAGCCAGTCCTTTTTGGCCAAAAACATTCAGTACTTC. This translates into CASSQSFLAKNIQYF.

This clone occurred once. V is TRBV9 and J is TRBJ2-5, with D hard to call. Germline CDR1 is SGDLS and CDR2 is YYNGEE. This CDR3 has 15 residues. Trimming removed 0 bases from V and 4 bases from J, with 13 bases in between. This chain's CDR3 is CASSVGPRSAETQYF. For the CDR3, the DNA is TGTGCCAGCAGCGTAGGACCGAGGAGTGCAGAGACCCAGTACTTC.

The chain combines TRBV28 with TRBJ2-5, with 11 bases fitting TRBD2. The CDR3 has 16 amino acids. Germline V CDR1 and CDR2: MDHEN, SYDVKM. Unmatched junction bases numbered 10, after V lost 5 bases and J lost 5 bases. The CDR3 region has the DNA TGTGCCAGCAGTCAAGCAGCGCTAGCGGGAGGTGAGACCCAGTACTTC. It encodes CASSQAALAGGETQYF.

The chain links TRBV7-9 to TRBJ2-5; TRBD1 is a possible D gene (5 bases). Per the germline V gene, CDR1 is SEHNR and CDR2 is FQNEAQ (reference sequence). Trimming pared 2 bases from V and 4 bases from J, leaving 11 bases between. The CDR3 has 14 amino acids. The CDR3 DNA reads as TGTGCCAGCAGCTTAACAGGCCTACGAGAGACCCAGTACTTC. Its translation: CASSLTGLRETQYF.

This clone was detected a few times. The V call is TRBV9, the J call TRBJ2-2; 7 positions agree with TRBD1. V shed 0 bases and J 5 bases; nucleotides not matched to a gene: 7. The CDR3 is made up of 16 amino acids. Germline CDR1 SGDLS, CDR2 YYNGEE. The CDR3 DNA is TGTGCCAGCAGCGTAGCAACAGGGGCGAGAACCGGGGAGCTGTTTTTT. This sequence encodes CASSVATGARTGELFF.

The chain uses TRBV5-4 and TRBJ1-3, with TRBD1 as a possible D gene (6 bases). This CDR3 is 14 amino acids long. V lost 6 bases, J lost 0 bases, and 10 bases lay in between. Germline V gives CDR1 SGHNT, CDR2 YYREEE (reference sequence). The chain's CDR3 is CASTGQNSGNTIYF. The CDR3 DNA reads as TGTGCCAGCACCGGACAGAACTCTGGAAACACCATATATTTT.

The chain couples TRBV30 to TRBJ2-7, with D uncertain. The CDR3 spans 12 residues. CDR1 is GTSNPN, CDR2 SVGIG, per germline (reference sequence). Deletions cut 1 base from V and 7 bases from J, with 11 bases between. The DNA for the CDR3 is TGTGCCTGGAGTGAGAGTTTACGGGAGCAGTACTTC. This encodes CAWSESLREQYF.

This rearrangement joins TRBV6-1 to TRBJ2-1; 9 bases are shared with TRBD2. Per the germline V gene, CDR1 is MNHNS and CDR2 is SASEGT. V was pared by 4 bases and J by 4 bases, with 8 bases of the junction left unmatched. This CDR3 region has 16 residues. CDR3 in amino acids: CASSGIAGVAYNEQFF. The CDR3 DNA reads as TGTGCCAGCAGTGGGATAGCGGGAGTGGCGTACAATGAGCAGTTCTTC.

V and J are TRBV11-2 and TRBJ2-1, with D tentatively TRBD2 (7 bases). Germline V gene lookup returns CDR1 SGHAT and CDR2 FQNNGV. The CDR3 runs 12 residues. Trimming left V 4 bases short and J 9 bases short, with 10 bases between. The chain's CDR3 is CASSSAGAEQFF. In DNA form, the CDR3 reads TGTGCCAGCAGCTCCGCGGGGGCTGAGCAGTTCTTC.

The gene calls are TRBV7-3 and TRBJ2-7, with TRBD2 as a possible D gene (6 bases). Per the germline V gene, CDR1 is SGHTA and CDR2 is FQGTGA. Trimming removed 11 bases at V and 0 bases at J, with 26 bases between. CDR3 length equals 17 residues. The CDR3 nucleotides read TGTGCCGGGTGTGTCCTAACCCGGGAGCCAGACTCCTACGAGCAGTACTTC. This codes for CAGCVLTREPDSYEQYF.

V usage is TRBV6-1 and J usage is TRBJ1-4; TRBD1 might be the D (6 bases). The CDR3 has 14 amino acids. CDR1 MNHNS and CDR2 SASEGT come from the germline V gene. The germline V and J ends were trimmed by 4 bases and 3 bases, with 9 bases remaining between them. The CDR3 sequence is CASSGTVANEKLFF. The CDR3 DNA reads TGTGCCAGCAGTGGGACAGTTGCTAATGAAAAACTGTTTTTT.

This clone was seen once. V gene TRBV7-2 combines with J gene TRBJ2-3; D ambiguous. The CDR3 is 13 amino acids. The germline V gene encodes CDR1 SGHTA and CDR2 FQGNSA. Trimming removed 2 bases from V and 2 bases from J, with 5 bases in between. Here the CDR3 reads CASSLLYTDTQYF. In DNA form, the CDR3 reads TGTGCCAGCAGCTTACTTTACACAGATACGCAGTATTTT.

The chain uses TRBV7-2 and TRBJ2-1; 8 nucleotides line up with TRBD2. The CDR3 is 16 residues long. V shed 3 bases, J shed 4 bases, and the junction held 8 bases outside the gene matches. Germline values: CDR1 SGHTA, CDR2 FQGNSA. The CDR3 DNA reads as TGTGCCAGCAGCTTTAACCCGGGAGGGGGATACAATGAGCAGTTCTTC. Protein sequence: CASSFNPGGGYNEQFF.

The CDR3: CASSVGQDSTGELFF. In nucleotides, the CDR3 is TGTGCCAGCAGCGTAGGTCAGGACTCCACCGGGGAGCTGTTTTTT. The chain links TRBV9 to TRBJ2-2; D might be TRBD2 (5 bases). CDR1 and CDR2 (germline): SGDLS, YYNGEE. This CDR3 region has 15 residues. V was shortened by 0 bases and J by 4 bases, with 10 bases between the two germline ends.

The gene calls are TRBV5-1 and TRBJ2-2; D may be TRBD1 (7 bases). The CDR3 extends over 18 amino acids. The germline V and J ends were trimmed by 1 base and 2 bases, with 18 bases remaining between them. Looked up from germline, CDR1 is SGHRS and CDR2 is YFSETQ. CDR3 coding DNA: TGCGCCAGCAGCTTGTTTTCGGCGGGACAGAGTAACACCGGGGAGCTGTTTTTT. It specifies CASSLFSAGQSNTGELFF.

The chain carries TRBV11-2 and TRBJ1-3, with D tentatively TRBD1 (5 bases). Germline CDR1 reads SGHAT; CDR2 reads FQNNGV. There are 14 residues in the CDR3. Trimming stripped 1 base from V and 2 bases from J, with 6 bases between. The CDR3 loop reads CASSLAGTGNTIYF. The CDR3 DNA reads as TGTGCCAGCAGCTTAGCAGGGACTGGAAACACCATATATTTT.

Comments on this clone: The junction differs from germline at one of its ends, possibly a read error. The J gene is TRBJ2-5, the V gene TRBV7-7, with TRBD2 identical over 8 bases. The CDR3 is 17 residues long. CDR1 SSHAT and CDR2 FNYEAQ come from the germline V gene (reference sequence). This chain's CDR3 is CASSLEFTSGGEETQYF. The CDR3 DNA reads TGTGCTAGCAGCTTAGAATTTACTAGCGGAGGGGAAGAGACCCAGTACTTC.

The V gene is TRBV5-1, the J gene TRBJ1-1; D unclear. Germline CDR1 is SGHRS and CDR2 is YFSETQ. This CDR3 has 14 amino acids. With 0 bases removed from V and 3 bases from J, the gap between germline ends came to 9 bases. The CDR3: CASSLVARDTEAFF. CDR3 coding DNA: TGCGCCAGCAGCTTGGTAGCTCGGGACACTGAAGCTTTCTTT.

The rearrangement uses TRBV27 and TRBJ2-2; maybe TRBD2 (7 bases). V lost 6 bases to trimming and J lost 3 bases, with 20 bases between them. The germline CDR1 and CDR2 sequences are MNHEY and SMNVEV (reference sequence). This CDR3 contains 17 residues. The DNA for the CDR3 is TGTGCCAGCAGGGGGGCTAGCGGTCGTCCCGACACCGGGGAGCTGTTTTTT. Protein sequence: CASRGASGRPDTGELFF.

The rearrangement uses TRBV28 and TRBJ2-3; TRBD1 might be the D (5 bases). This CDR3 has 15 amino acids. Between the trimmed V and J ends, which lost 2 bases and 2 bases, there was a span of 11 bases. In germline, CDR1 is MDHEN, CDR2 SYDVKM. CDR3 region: CASSLRQGFTDTQYF. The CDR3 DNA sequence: TGTGCCAGCAGTTTACGGCAGGGCTTCACAGATACGCAGTATTTT.

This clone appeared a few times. CDR3 in amino acids: CASRDRVEKLFF. CDR3 bases: TGTGCCAGCCGGGACAGGGTTGAAAAACTGTTTTTT. The chain has TRBV19 and TRBJ1-4; 9 bases line up with TRBD1. The CDR3 totals 12 residues. V dropped 9 bases and J dropped 7; count of bases not matched to a gene: 3. Germline CDR1 and CDR2: LNHDA and SQIVND (reference sequence).

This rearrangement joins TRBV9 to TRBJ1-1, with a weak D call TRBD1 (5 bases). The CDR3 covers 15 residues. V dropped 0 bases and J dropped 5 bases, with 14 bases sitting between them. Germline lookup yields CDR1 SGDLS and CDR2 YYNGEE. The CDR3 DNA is TGTGCCAGCAGCGTAGCTCCCACCGGGGGGACTGAAGCTTTCTTT. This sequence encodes CASSVAPTGGTEAFF.

The CDR3 DNA follows: TGTGCCAGCAGTTTATCAGGTAGCGGGATCTCCTACGAGCAGTACTTC. Its protein product is CASSLSGSGISYEQYF. V is TRBV27 and J is TRBJ2-7; TRBD2 agrees at 8 bases. This CDR3 contains 16 residues. Germline V CDR1 and CDR2: MNHEY, SMNVEV (reference sequence). V gave up 0 bases and J gave up 0 bases; unmatched junction bases: 4.

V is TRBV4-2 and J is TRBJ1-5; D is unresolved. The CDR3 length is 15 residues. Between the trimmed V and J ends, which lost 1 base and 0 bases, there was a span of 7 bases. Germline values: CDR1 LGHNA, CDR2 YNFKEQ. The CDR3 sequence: CASSQAGDSNQPQHF. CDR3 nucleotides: TGTGCCAGCAGCCAAGCGGGTGATAGCAATCAGCCCCAGCATTTT.

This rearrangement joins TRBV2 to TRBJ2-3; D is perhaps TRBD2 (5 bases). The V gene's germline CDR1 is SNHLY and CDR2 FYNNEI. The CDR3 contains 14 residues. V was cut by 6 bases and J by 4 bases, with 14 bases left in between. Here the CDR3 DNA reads TGTGCCAGCAGCGCCCTCCGGGAATCAGATACGCAGTATTTT. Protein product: CASSALRESDTQYF.